This TCR beta chain was sequenced for a study of CD8 T cells in ankylosing spondylitis. Whole-study findings and limits: Disease-linked clones reportedly showed significant enrichment in matched ankylosing spondylitis synovial fluid. Made up of eight highly homologous variants, a TCR beta motif appeared characteristic of ankylosing spondylitis blood.

Trimming removed 6 bases at V and 2 bases at J, with 13 bases between. Germline CDR1 and CDR2: MNHEY and SVGEGT. The CDR3 extends over 15 amino acids. TCRdb processed the 5' RACE reads anew with MiXCR; each CDR3 protein has one entry. Of about 210,000 distinct CDR3 sequences in the sample, 7.3% were seen once. This clonotype was recorded at least ten times. The antigen is undetermined. The rearrangement joins TRBV6-2 or TRBV6-3 to TRBJ2-2; a possible D gene is TRBD2 (6 bases). The specimen sequenced was blood, either unsorted or a sorted T cell fraction (not recorded which). The TCR originated in a male donor with ankylosing spondylitis. CDR3 sequence reads: CASSPRGENTGELFF. The CDR3 bases are TGTGCCAGCAGCCCGCGGGGTGAAAACACCGGGGAGCTGTTTTTT.